These T cell receptor beta chains were read from a single sample in a study of T cell responses to AZD1222 COVID-19 vaccine. Generated by immunoSEQ multiplex PCR, the TCRdb table keeps only in-frame clones and is missing some. The table shows around 170,000 clones, with approximately 90% occurring only once. The material was peripheral blood, obtained on day 0 of AZD1222 vaccination. These receptors were taken from an adult in good health. Each CDR3 is given without its conserved first and last residue.

13	TRBV5-1	TRBJ2-2	ASSLGAQGARELF
10	TRBV7-3	TRBJ1-4	ASSSLNEKLF
11	TRBV6-5	TRBJ2-4	ASRNHGGDIQY
14	TRBV10-1	TRBJ2-3	ASSEEAGGPPDTQY
13	TRBV9	TRBJ1-2	ASSVGGQHRYGYT
11	TRBV10-3	TRBJ2-7	AISVDRTYEQY
14	TRBV5-5	TRBJ2-3	ASSPPLAGPSGTQY
11	TRBV28	TRBJ1-5	ASRTTVNQPQH
14	TRBV11-2	TRBJ2-1	ASSLRNREAYNEQF
10	TRBV28	TRBJ2-7	ASSLVSYEQY
14	TRBV25-1	TRBJ2-2	ASSEGRHWTTGELF
14	TRBV7-8	TRBJ2-2	ASTWRDPPNTGELF
13	TRBV10-3	TRBJ2-1	AISESGREYNEQF
14	TRBV19	TRBJ1-1	ASSIGRVMGNTEAF